These 10 T cell receptor beta chains came from one sample sequenced in a study of blood T cell repertoires in COVID-19. TCRdb's table, derived via immunoSEQ multiplex PCR, lists solely in-frame clones and lacks some. The sample lists about 72,000 clones, around four fifths seen once, with 18% in the top ten. The source material was peripheral blood. The receptor set was obtained from a woman of 80 years or more with acute or convalescent COVID-19.

The chain employs TRBV5-1 and TRBJ1-1, with TRBD1 as a possible D gene (5 bases). Between the trimmed V and J ends, which lost 3 bases and 3 bases, there was a span of 21 bases. The CDR3 spans 17 residues. Germline V gene sequence: CDR1 SGHRS, CDR2 YFSETQ. Here the CDR3 reads CASSYRASQGRDTEAFF. CDR3 nucleotide sequence: TGCGCCAGCAGCTACCGGGCCTCCCAGGGAAGGGACACTGAAGCTTTCTTT.

This clone showed up just once. This chain connects TRBV5-1 to TRBJ2-1, with D perhaps TRBD1 (5 bases). V lost 0 bases, J lost 5 bases, and 12 bases lay in between. CDR3 length: 15 amino acids. CDR1 is SGHRS, CDR2 YFSETQ, per germline. Written as DNA, the CDR3 is TGCGCCAGCAGCTTGGCCCGACAGAGAAACAATGAGCAGTTCTTC. As protein: CASSLARQRNNEQFF.

The chain uses TRBV3-1 (or the pseudogene TRBV3-2) and TRBJ1-5; unclear D gene. The CDR3 runs to 13 residues. The V gene lost 3 bases and the J gene lost 7 bases, with 10 bases spanning the gap. Per germline, CDR1 LGHDT and CDR2 YNNKEL (reference sequence). The CDR3: CASSHAGEQPQHF. CDR3 in DNA: TGTGCCAGCAGCCACGCCGGGGAACAGCCCCAGCATTTT.

CDR3 DNA: TGTGCCTGGAGTCCGCCGACAGGGTTGGCCCAGGGCCGATATGGCTACACCTTC. Its protein is CAWSPPTGLAQGRYGYTF. The V call is TRBV30, the J call TRBJ1-2, with 7 positions matching TRBD1. The CDR3 spans 18 residues. After removal of 2 bases from V and 5 bases from J, the junction contained 20 bases not matched to a gene. Germline CDR1 is GTSNPN and CDR2 is SVGIG (reference sequence).

V usage is TRBV10-2 and J usage is TRBJ2-1; 9 bases agree with TRBD1. Unmatched junction bases numbered 10, after V lost 4 bases and J lost 3 bases. CDR3 size: 17 residues. Germline CDR1 reads WSHSY; CDR2 reads SAAADI. The CDR3 is CASSADRGVMGYNEQFF. CDR3 sequence (DNA): TGCGCCAGCAGTGCGGACAGGGGAGTAATGGGCTACAATGAGCAGTTCTTC.

V gene TRBV6-5 combines with J gene TRBJ2-7; 7 nucleotides agree with TRBD2. This CDR3 contains 14 residues. V was clipped by 7 bases and J by 7 bases; unmatched bases: 13. The germline gives CDR1 MNHEY, CDR2 SVGAGI. The CDR3 sequence is CASTRAGEREEQYF. The CDR3 DNA sequence: TGTGCCAGCACGAGGGCGGGAGAACGGGAAGAGCAGTACTTC.

The chain uses TRBV5-6 and TRBJ2-5; TRBD1 matches 7 bases. The CDR3 runs to 13 residues. Trimming took 7 bases from V and 2 from J; bases not matched to a gene: 5. CDR1 and CDR2 from the germline V gene are SGHDT and YYEEEE. In nucleotides, the CDR3 is TGTGCCAGCTGCCGGGACAGACAAGAGACCCAGTACTTC. It yields the protein CASCRDRQETQYF.

V and J are TRBV30 and TRBJ2-1; possible D gene TRBD2, 6 bases. V lost 3 bases to trimming and J lost 5 bases, with 20 bases between them. The CDR3 is 16 amino acids. The germline V gene encodes CDR1 GTSNPN and CDR2 SVGIG (reference sequence). In DNA form, the CDR3 reads TGTGCCTGGAGCTACCCGGGACTCCCCGACAACAATGAGCAGTTCTTC. This codes for CAWSYPGLPDNNEQFF.

The chain uses TRBV7-2 and TRBJ2-2; D perhaps matches TRBD1 (6 bases). The CDR3 contains 16 residues. V lost 1 base, J lost 5 bases, and 14 bases lay in between. Germline V gene data show CDR1 as SGHTA and CDR2 as FQGNSA. CDR3 nucleotides: TGTGCCAGCAGCTTAGTTCCGACAGGAGCAACCGGGGAGCTGTTTTTT. It is translated as CASSLVPTGATGELFF.

The chain uses TRBV7-2 and TRBJ1-1; D remains unclear. The CDR3 spans 15 residues. Trimming cost V 1 base and J 0 bases, with 9 bases left between them. Germline V CDR1 and CDR2: SGHTA, FQGNSA. CDR3 residues: CASSLDAGMNTEAFF. CDR3 bases: TGTGCCAGCAGCTTAGATGCGGGTATGAACACTGAAGCTTTCTTT.